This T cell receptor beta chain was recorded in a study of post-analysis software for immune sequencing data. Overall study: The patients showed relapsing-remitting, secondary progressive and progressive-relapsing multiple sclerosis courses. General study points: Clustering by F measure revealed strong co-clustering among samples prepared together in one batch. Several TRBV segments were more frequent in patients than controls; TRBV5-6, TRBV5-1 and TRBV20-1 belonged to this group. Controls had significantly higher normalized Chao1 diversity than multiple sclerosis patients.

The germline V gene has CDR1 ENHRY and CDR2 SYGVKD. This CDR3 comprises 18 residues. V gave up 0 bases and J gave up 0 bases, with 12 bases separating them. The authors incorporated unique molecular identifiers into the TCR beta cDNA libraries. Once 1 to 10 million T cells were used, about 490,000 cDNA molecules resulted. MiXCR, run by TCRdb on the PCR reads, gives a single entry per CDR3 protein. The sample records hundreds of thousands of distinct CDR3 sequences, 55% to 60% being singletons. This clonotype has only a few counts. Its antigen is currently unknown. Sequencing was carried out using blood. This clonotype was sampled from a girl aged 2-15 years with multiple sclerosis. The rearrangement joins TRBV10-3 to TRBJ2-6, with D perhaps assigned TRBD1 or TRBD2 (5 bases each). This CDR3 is CAISESEGTYSGANVLTF. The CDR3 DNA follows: TGTGCCATCAGTGAGTCGGAAGGGACCTACTCTGGGGCCAACGTCCTGACTTTC.